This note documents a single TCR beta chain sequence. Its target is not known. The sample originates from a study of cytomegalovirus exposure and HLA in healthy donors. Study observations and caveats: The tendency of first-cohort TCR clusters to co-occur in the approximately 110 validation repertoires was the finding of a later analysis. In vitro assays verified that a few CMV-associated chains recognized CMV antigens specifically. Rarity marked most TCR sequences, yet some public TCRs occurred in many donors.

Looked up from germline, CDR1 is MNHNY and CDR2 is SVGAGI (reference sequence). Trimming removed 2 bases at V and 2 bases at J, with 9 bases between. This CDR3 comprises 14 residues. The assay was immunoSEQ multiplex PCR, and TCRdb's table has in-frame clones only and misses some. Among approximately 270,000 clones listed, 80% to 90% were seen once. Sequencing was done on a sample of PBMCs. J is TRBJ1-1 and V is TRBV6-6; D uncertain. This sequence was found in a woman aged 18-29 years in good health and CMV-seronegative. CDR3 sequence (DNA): TGTGCCAGCAGTTACCACGGAGGAAACACTGAAGCTTTCTTT. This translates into CASSYHGGNTEAFF.